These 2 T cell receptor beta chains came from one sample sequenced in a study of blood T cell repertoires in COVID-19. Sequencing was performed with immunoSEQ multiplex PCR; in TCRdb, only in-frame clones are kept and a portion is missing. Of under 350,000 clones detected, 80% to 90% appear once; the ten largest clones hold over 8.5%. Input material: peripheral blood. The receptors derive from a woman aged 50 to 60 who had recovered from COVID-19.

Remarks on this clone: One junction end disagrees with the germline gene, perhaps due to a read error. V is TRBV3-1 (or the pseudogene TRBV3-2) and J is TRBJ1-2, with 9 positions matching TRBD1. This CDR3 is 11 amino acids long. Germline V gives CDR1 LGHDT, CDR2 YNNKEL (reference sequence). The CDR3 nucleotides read TGTGCCAGCAGCCAAACAGGGGGCCAGCTCTTC. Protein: CASSQTGGQLF.

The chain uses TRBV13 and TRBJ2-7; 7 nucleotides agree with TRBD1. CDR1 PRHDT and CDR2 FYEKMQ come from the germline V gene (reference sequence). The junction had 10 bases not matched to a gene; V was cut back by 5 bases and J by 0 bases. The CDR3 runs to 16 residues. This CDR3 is CASSPRRTGSSYEQYF. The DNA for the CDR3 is TGTGCCAGCAGCCCTAGGCGGACAGGAAGCTCCTACGAGCAGTACTTC.